This TCR beta chain was captured by sequencing in a study of T cell changes during pregnancy in multiple sclerosis. Profiled with immunoSEQ multiplex PCR; TCRdb holds only in-frame clones, not every one. The profile covers about 22,000 clones, with about 89% appearing a single time and approximately 0.72% taken by the ten largest. This TCR was recovered from a female donor in good health, enrolled as a control in a pregnancy study. The sample was CD4+ T cells from peripheral blood mononuclear cells, taken in the third trimester of pregnancy.

The CDR3 is CASSLGVGDETQYF. CDR3 nucleotide sequence: TGCGCCAGCAGCTTGGGAGTAGGGGATGAGACCCAGTACTTC. The chain carries TRBV5-1 and TRBJ2-5; TRBD1 is a possible D gene (5 bases). V lost 0 bases and J lost 5, with 11 bases in between. This CDR3 spans 14 amino acids. Per germline, CDR1 SGHRS and CDR2 YFSETQ.